The text below deals with one TCR beta chain. Its specificity is unknown. The PCR ran on 60 Vbeta and 13 Jbeta primers. Repertoires were generated with immunoSEQ multiplex PCR, while TCRdb's copy carries only in-frame clones and drops some. The sample lists about 140,000 clones, 70% to 80% occurring once. This entry is derived from a study of cytomegalovirus exposure and HLA in healthy donors. Study in general: In an early release, HLA-typed donors contributed some 80 million unique TCR sequences.

Per germline, CDR1 MNHEY and CDR2 SMNVEV (reference sequence). The CDR3 length is 14 residues. Trimming pared 6 bases from V and 4 bases from J, leaving 16 bases between. General study findings and limits: CMV serostatus was the sole immune exposure information available.

The material sequenced was PBMCs. The V call is TRBV27, the J call TRBJ2-7; a possible D gene is TRBD1 (7 bases). The origin of this receptor is a woman aged 45-65 years in good health and CMV-seropositive. This CDR3 reads CASRKAGQQYEQYF. The CDR3 nucleotides read TGTGCCAGCAGGAAGGCGGGACAGCAATACGAGCAGTACTTC.